In its sample, the clone carrying this T cell receptor (beta chain) was seen many times. Its cognate antigen is unknown. The CDR3 is 13 amino acids. With 6 bases removed from V and 0 bases from J, the gap between germline ends came to 9 bases. The V gene's germline CDR1 is DFQATT and CDR2 SNEGSKA (reference sequence). The record originates from a study of T-cell memory formation after mild COVID-19. The study, taken as a whole, reports: The study found contracting CD4+ clones mainly in CM and EM and contracting CD8+ clones in EMRA.

One entry per CDR3 protein, called by TCRdb with MiXCR from the 5' RACE reads. The sample includes 380,000 or so distinct CDR3 sequences, roughly an eighth of them seen just once. This clonotype was obtained from a man aged 18 to 30 who had mild COVID-19 (a few samples of this study predate the infection). Cell type and time point are not known. The chain employs TRBV20-1 and TRBJ2-1, with D possibly matching TRBD1 (5 bases). Sequenced: PBMCs or a T cell subset sorted from them (not recorded which). This chain's CDR3 is CSARAYSYNEQFF. For the CDR3, the DNA is TGCAGTGCCAGGGCATACTCCTACAATGAGCAGTTCTTC.